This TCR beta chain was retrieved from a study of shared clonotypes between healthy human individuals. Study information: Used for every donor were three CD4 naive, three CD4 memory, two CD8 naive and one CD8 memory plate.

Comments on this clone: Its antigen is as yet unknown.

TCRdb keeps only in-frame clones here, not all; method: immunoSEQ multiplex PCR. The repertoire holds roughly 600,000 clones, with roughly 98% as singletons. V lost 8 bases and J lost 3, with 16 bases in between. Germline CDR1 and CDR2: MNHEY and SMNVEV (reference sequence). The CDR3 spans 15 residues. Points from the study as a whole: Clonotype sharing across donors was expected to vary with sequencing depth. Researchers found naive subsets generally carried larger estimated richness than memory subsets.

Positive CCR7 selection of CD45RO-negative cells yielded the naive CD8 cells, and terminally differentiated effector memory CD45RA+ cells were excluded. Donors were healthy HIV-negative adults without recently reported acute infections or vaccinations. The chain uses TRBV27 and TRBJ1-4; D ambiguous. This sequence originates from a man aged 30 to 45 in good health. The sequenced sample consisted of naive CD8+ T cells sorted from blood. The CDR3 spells CASGVLGSANEKLFF. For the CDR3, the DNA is TGTGCCAGCGGAGTCTTAGGATCGGCTAATGAAAAACTGTTTTTT.